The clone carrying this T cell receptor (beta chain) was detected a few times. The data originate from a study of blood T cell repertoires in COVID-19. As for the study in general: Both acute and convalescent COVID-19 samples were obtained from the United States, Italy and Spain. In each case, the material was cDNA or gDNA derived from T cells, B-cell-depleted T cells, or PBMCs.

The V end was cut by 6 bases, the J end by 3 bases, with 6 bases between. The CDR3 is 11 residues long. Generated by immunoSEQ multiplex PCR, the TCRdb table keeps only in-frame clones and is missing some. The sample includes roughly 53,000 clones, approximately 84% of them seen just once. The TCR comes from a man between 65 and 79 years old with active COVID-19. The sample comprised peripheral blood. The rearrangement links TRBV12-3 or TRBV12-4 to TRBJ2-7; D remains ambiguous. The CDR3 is CASSRFYEQYF. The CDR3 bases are TGTGCCAGCAGCAGGTTCTACGAGCAGTACTTC.